Listed below are T cell receptor beta chains from one sample, sequenced in a study of siplizumab effects on memory and regulatory T cells. Profiled with immunoSEQ multiplex PCR; TCRdb holds only in-frame clones, not every one. The sample holds tens of thousands of clones; around nine tenths are singletons and the top ten take about 1.5%. The sample taken for sequencing was Tregs sorted from blood. The receptors shown here come from a human donor in good health. Both conserved end residues are part of each CDR3.

j_call v_call cdr3_aa
TRBJ2-7 TRBV13 CASSPGTGTTYEQYF
TRBJ1-5 TRBV10-3 CATATGGDNQPQHF
TRBJ2-5 TRBV10-3 CATSSVLADNQETQYF
TRBJ2-3 TRBV7-9 CASSLGGPPSTDTQYF
TRBJ2-2 TRBV10-3 CAIRPWGGATNTGELFF
TRBJ1-3 TRBV28 CASSFLPDGSSGNTIYF
TRBJ2-1 TRBV29-1 CRAGTSAFSEQFF
TRBJ2-7 TRBV5-6 CASSLVGDYEQYF
TRBJ2-2 TRBV7-2 CASSLGTGYTGELFF
TRBJ2-1 TRBV21-1 CASSKVGTSGRNEQFF
TRBJ2-1 TRBV6-4 CASSDSRTSGSDNEQFF
TRBJ2-1 TRBV7-9 CASSVAEGEQFF
TRBJ1-2 TRBV29-1 CSVGPGLSRGYTF
TRBJ1-1 TRBV7-9 CASSLSTGGTEAFF
TRBJ1-5 TRBV30 CAWSARSNQPQHF
TRBJ2-5 TRBV10-3 CAITGQLQETQYF
TRBJ2-2 TRBV5-1 CASSGRDRGSLRELFF
TRBJ2-3 TRBV19 CASLQGSGGTDTQYF
TRBJ2-7 TRBV7-8 CASSLWTGPYEQYF
TRBJ2-3 TRBV6-5 CASSYADTQYF
TRBJ1-1 TRBV19 CASSILTGIGEAFF
TRBJ2-7 TRBV29-1 CSVLRGGEGGEQYF
TRBJ2-3 TRBV30 CAWTSGNTDTQYF
TRBJ1-6 TRBV27 CASTSDARNSPLHF
TRBJ2-7 TRBV18 CASSPQGQGVSYEQYF
TRBJ2-7 TRBV4-1 CASSQGQQPPRERYF
TRBJ2-4 TRBV15 CATSRGGSENIQYF
TRBJ1-2 TRBV15 CATSRGGQFGYTF
TRBJ1-4 TRBV28 CASSFLDRGAEKLFF
TRBJ2-7 TRBV27 CASSPTWTGKVYEQYF
TRBJ2-7 TRBV28 CASSLFSGLLEQYF
TRBJ2-1 TRBV6-1 CASRGTGRNEQFF
TRBJ2-3 TRBV2 CASKDPGSRMDTQYF
TRBJ1-2 TRBV9 CASSVVGYGYTF
TRBJ2-3 TRBV4-2 CASSQGVPGADTQYF
TRBJ2-1 TRBV27 CTSNAGGYYYNEQFF
TRBJ2-7 TRBV18 CASSPGPGGEQYF
TRBJ1-2 TRBV9 CASSADGTYGYTF
TRBJ2-2 TRBV7-3 CASSQSGRAPGELFF
TRBJ1-4 TRBV25-1 CASSDPKGAYEKLFF
TRBJ2-4 TRBV6-6 CASSYSTIQNIQYF
TRBJ2-7 TRBV19 CASSILGANFYEQYF
TRBJ2-7 TRBV7-2 CASSPSGLYEQYF
TRBJ1-5 TRBV7-9 CASSLGQNSNQPQHF
TRBJ2-6 TRBV18 CASMAPSGANVLTF
TRBJ2-1 TRBV19 CASSPGPYNEQFF
TRBJ2-1 TRBV28 CASSSQTSGIDEQFF
TRBJ2-7 TRBV7-2 CASSLVVHEQYF
TRBJ2-1 TRBV7-9 CASSLPTGLAGTKQFF